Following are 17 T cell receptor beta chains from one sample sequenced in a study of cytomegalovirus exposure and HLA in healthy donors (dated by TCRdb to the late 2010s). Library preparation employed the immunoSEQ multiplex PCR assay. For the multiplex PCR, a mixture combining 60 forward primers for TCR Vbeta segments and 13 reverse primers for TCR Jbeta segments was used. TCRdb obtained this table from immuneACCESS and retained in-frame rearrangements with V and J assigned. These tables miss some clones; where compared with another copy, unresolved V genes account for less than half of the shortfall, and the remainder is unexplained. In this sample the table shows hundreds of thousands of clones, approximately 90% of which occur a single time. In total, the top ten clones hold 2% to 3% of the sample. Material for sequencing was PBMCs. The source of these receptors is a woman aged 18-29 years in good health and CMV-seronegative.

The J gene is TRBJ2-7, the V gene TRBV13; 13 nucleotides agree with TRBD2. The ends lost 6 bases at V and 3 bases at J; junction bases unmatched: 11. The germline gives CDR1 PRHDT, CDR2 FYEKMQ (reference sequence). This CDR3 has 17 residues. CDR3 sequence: CASRPDPGTSGVYEQYF. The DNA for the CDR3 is TGTGCCAGCAGACCTGACCCCGGGACTAGCGGGGTCTACGAGCAGTACTTC.

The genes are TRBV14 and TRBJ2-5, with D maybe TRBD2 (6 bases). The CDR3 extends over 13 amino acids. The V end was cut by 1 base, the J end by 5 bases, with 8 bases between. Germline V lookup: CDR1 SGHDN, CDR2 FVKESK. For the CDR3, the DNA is TGTGCCAGCAGCCAAGCGGGGAGGGAGACCCAGTACTTC. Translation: CASSQAGRETQYF.

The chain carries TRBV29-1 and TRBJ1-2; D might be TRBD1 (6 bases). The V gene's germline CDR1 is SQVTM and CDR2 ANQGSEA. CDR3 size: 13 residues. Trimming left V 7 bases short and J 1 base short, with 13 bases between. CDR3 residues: CSASGGLNYGYTF. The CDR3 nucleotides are TGCAGCGCCTCCGGGGGGCTTAACTATGGCTACACCTTC.

The chain's CDR3 is CASFSGGGSNEQFF. CDR3 nucleotides: TGTGCCAGTTTCTCGGGCGGGGGTTCCAATGAGCAGTTCTTC. The genes are TRBV19 and TRBJ2-1; 7 positions agree with TRBD2. With V trimmed by 8 bases and J by 6 bases, 10 bases remained unmatched. Germline CDR1 and CDR2: LNHDA and SQIVND (reference sequence). The CDR3 extends over 14 amino acids. The full variable domain, with the rest looked up from reference TRBV19 and TRBJ2-1, is DGGITQSPKYLFRKEGQNVTLSCEQNLNHDAMYWYRQDPGQGLRLIYYSQIVNDFQKGDIAEGYSVSREKKESFPLTVTSAQKNPTAFYLCASFSGGGSNEQFFGPGTRLTVL.

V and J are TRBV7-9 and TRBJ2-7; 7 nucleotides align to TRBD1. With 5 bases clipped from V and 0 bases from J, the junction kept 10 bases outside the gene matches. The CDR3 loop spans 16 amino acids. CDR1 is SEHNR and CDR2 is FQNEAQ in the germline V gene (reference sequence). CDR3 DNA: TGTGCCAGCAGCGCCCTCTCCGGGACAGCCTCCTACGAGCAGTACTTC. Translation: CASSALSGTASYEQYF. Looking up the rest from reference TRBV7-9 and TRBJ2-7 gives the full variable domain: DTGVSQNPRHKITKRGQNVTFRCDPISEHNRLYWYRQTLGQGPEFLTYFQNEAQLEKSRLLSDRFSAERPKGSFSTLEIQRTEQGDSAMYLCASSALSGTASYEQYFGPGTRLTVT.

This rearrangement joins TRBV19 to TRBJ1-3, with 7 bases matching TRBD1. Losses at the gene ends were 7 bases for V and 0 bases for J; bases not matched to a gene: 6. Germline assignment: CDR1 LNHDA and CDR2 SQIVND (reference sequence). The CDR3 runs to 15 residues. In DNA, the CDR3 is TGTGCCAGTAATATGGACAGGAGCTCTGGAAACACCATATATTTT. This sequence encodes CASNMDRSSGNTIYF.

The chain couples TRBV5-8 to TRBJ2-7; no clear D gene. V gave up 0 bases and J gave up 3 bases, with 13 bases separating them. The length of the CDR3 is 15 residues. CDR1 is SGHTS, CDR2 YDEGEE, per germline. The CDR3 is CASSLGPQAFYEQYF. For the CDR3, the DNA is TGTGCCAGCAGCTTGGGTCCCCAGGCCTTCTACGAGCAGTACTTC.

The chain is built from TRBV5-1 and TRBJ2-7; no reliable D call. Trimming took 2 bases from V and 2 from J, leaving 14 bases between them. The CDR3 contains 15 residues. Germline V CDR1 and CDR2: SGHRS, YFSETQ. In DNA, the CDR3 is TGCGCCAGCAGCTTAAGCGAAAACCCGACCTACGAGCAGTACTTC. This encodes CASSLSENPTYEQYF.

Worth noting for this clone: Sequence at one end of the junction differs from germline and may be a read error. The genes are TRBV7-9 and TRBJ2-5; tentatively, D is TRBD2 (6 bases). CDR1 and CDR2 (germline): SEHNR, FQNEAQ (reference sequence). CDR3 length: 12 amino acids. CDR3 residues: CSSSLLAETQYF. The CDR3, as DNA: TGTTCCAGCAGCTTACTAGCAGAGACCCAGTACTTC.

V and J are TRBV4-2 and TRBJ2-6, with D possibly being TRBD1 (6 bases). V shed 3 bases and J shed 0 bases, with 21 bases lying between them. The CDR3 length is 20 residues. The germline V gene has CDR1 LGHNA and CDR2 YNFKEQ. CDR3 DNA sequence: TGTGCCAGCAGCCATCTTTTATCGCAACAGGGACCCTCTGGGGCCAACGTCCTGACTTTC. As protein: CASSHLLSQQGPSGANVLTF.

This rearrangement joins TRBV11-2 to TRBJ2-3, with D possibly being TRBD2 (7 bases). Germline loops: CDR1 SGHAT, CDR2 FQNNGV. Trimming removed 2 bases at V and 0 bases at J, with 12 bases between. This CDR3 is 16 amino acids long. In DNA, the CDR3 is TGTGCCAGCAGCTTATTTGGCGGGGGCAGCACAGATACGCAGTATTTT. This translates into CASSLFGGGSTDTQYF.

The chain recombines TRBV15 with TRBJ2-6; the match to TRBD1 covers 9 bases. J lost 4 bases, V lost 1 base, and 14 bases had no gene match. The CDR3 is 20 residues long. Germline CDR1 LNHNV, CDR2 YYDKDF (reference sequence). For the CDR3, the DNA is TGTGCCACCAGCAGAGTTAACAGGGGGCCGACCAGTCGCGGGGCCAACGTCCTGACTTTC. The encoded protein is CATSRVNRGPTSRGANVLTF.

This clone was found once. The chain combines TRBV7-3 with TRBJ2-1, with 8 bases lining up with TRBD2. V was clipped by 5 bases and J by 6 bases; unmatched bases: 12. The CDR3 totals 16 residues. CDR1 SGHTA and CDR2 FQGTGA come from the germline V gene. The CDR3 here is CASSLSAGLATNEQFF. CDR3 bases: TGTGCCAGCAGCCTTAGTGCTGGACTAGCAACCAATGAGCAGTTCTTC. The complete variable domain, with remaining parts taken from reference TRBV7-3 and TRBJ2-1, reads GAGVSQTPSNKVTEKGKYVELRCDPISGHTALYWYRQSLGQGPEFLIYFQGTGAADDSGLPNDRFFAVRPEGSVSTLKIQRTERGDSAVYLCASSLSAGLATNEQFFGPGTRLTVL.

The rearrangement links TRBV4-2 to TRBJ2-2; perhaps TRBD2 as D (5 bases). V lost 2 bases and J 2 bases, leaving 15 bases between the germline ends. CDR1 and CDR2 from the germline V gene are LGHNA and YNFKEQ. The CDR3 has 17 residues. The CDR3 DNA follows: TGTGCCAGCAGCCAACACTCTCGGGGTCCCAACACCGGGGAGCTGTTTTTT. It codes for CASSQHSRGPNTGELFF.

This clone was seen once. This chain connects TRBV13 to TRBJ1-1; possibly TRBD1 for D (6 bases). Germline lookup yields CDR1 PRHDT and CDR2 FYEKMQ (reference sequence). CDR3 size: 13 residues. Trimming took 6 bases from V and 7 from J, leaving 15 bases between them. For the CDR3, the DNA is TGTGCCAGCAGTTGGATCCAGGGGATTGAAGCTTTCTTT. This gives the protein CASSWIQGIEAFF.

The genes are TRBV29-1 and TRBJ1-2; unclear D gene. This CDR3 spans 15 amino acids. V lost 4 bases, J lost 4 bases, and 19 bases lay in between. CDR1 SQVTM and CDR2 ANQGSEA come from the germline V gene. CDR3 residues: CSVGEVLGVPYGYTF. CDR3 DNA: TGCAGCGTTGGGGAGGTCCTCGGGGTTCCCTATGGCTACACCTTC.

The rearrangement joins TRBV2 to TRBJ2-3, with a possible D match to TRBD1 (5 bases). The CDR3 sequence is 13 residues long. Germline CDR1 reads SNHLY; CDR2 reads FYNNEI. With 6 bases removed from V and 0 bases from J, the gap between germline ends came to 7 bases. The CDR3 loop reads CASSRVSTDTQYF. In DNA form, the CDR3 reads TGTGCCAGCAGCAGGGTTAGCACAGATACGCAGTATTTT. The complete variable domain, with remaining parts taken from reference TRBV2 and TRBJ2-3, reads EPEVTQTPSHQVTQMGQEVILRCVPISNHLYFYWYRQILGQKVEFLVSFYNNEISEKSEIFDDQFSVERPDGSNFTLKIRSTKLEDSAMYFCASSRVSTDTQYFGPGTRLTVL.